This T cell receptor (beta chain) was obtained from a study of shared clonotypes between healthy human individuals (dated by TCRdb to 2019 to 2021). In terms of the full investigation: Three men and a couple of women, aged 18 to 49 years, made up the cohort. Per donor, three plates each were used for CD4 naive and CD4 memory, two for CD8 naive, and one for CD8 memory. To estimate repertoire size and how much clonotype sharing occurs between individuals, the study deeply sequenced the blood TCR repertoires of several healthy adults. To increase sequencing depth and limit assay-specific biases, TCR repertoire library preparation and sequencing were carried out by different laboratories using diverse techniques. Per donor, leukapheresis produced somewhere between about 0.94 and 9.5 billion PBMCs.

Using the deep immunoSEQ assay, TCR CDR3 regions were amplified from genomic DNA by multiplex PCR. For each cell subset, the extracted genomic DNA was distributed evenly across all wells of several immunoSEQ 96-well plates, and each plate served as one replicate. Each replicate PCR for sorted subsets received approximately 200 ng genomic DNA, equal to about 29,000 T cell genomes. Purified libraries were quantified with a Qubit 3.0 fluorometer, sized on a Bioanalyzer 2100, and re-quantified with the KAPA Library Quantification kit. Every immunoSEQ 96-well plate was sequenced on a dedicated single-read 150-cycle Illumina NextSeq 550 flow cell. As for the authors' bioinformatics: Because the immunoSEQ output included only junctional sequences and no quality scores, the filtering could not be the same as the filtering used for full-length reads. To assign V/J genes and CDR3, sequences were annotated using PyIR, a Python wrapper for IgBLAST v1.9, with IMGT germline references. Any read was removed if the V/J assignment was weak (E-value above 1e-6), the CDR3 was missing, or the read contained stop codons, out-of-frame junctions, or ambiguous translated residues. V3J clonotypes were defined as sequences sharing the same inferred V gene, J gene, and CDR3 amino acid sequence. Percentage overlap between repertoires was computed as shared unique clonotypes divided by the size of the smaller repertoire. Richness of each repertoire was evaluated using RTK rarefaction, the Chao1 estimator, and Recon v2.1 estimates of unobserved clonotypes. For all TCRbeta clonotypes obtained by the gDNA method from a few donors, generation probabilities were computed with OLGA. TCRdb took over this immuneACCESS table, retaining in-frame rearrangements with V and J assigned. Such tables are incomplete; in checked studies, under half of the missing clones stem from an unresolved V gene, and the remainder is unexplained. That table gives V, J and clone size, and the DNA gave D and trimming. This sample has around 2,000,000 clones in its table, and approximately 94% of those were observed once. The top ten hold over 1.5% of the sample.

This clone showed up just once. Its antigen specificity is not known. Per-base qualities were not stored, and no clone one base away is much larger. Other DNA sequences in this specimen translate into the identical CDR3. Sequences MNHEY (CDR1) and SMNVEV (CDR2) are obtained from the germline V gene (reference sequence). V and J are trimmed by 1 base and 3 bases, and the gene matches miss 3 bases of the junction. The CDR3 has 15 amino acids, counting the end cysteine and phenylalanine. Of all the DNA, just the CDR3 is kept, 45 bases in frame from base 1. The full study reports these points: Sampling was restricted to blood, and TCR repertoires in tissue are likely to differ from TCR repertoires in blood. Rarefaction of sorted-subset datasets indicated incomplete sequencing despite the large sequencing depth. Based on pairwise subsampling, the degree of clonotype sharing among donors was expected to be affected by sequencing depth. When several donors were compared, the shared fraction of clonotypes was around 4.6% for naive CD4, around 3.6% for naive CD8, roughly 2.3% for memory CD4, and 0.4% for memory CD8. Compared with non-shared clonotypes, clonotypes shared by all four sorted-subset donors had higher generation probabilities. The genetic and exposure-history diversity represented was limited by the small number of donors. Naive subsets generally had larger estimated clonotype richness than memory subsets.

CD8 naive samples were obtained by positive selection for CCR7 among CD45RO-negative cells, yielding a CD45RA+CCR7+ population from which TemRA cells were excluded. The donors were healthy, HIV-negative adults who had no recently reported acute infections or vaccinations. All donors were Caucasian adults living in Nashville, Tennessee, USA. Blood was obtained by leukapheresis, after which PBMCs were separated by Ficoll-Histopaque density gradient centrifugation and cryopreserved in liquid nitrogen vapor phase. Analytical flow cytometry was used to check the purity and quantity of each magnetically sorted T cell population. Genomic DNA was isolated from every sorted fraction and measured by UV absorbance on a Nanodrop 2000c.

Sequencing was performed on naive CD8+ T cells from PBMCs. The meaning of the sample's cell subset or site label: CD45RA+CCR7+. The clonotype comes from a young man in good health. Some clones in this sample may be carry-over from other donors' samples. The rearrangement combines TRBV27 with TRBJ2-7; TRBD2 lines up with 10 middle nucleotides. The encoded CDR3 is CASSLLASGSYEQYF. The DNA reads TGTGCCAGCAGTTTATTGGCTAGCGGGAGCTACGAGCAGTACTTC.